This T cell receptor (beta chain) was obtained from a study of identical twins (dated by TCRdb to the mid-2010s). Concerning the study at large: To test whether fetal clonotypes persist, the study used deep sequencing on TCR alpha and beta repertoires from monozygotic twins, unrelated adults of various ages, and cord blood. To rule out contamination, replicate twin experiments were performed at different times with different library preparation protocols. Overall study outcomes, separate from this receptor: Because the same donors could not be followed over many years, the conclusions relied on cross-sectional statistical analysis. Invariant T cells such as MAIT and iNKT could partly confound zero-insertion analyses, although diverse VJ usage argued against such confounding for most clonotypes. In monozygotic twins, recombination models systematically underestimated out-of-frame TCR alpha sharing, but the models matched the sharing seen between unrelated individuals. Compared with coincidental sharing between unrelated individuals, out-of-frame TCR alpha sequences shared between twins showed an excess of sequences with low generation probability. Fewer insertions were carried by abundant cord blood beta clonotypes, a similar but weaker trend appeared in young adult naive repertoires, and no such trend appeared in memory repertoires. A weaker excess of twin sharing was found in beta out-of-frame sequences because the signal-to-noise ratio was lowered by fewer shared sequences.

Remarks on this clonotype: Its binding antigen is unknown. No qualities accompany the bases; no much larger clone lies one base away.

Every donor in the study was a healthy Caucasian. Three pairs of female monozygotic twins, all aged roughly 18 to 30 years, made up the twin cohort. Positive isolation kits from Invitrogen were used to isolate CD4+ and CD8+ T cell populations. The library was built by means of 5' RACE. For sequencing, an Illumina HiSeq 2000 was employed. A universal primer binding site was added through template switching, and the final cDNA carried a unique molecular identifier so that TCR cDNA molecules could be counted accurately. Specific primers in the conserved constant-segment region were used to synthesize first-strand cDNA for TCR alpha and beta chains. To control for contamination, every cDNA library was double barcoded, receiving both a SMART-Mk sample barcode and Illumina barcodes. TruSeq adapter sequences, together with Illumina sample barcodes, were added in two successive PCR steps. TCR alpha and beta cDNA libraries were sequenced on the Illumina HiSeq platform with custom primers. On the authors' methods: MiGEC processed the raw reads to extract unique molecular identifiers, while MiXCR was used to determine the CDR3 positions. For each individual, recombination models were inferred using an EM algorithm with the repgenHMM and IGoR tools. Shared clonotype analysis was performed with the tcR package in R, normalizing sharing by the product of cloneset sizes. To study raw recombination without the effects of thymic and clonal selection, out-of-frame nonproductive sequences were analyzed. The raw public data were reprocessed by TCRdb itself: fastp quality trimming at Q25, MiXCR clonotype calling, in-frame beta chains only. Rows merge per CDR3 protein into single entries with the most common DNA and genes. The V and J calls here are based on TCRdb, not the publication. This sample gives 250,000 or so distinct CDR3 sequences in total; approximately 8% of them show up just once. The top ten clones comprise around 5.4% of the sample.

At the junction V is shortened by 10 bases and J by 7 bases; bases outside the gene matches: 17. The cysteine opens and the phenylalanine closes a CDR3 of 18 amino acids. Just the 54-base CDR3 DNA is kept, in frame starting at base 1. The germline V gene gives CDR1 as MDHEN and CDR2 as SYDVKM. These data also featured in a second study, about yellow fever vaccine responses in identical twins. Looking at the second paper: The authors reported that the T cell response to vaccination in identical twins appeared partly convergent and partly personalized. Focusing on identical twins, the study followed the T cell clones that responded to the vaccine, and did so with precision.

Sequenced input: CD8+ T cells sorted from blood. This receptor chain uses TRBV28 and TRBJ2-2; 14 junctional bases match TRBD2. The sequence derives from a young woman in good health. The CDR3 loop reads CATSPGLAGVTLGGELFF. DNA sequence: TGTGCCACTTCTCCGGGACTAGCGGGAGTTACCCTCGGCGGGGAGCTGTTTTTT.